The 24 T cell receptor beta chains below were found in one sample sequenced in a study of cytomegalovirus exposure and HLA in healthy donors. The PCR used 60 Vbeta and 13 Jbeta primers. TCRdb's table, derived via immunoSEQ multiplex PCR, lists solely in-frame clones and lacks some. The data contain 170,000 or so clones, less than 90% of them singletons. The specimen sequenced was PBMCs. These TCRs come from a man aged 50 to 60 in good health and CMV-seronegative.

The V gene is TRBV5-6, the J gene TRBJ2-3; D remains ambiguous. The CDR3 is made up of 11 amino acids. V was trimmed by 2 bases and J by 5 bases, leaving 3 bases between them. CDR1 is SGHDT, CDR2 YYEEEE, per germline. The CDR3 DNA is TGTGCCAGCAGCTTCAAAGATACGCAGTATTTT. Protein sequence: CASSFKDTQYF.

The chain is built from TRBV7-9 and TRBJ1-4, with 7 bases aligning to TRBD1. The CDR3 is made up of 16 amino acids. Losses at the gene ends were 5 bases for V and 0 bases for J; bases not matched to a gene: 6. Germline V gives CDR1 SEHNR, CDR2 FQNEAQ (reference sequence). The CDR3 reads CASSGGQISTNEKLFF. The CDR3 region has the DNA TGTGCCAGCAGCGGGGGACAGATCTCAACTAATGAAAAACTGTTTTTT. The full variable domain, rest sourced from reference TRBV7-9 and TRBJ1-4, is DTGVSQNPRHKITKRGQNVTFRCDPISEHNRLYWYRQTLGQGPEFLTYFQNEAQLEKSRLLSDRFSAERPKGSFSTLEIQRTEQGDSAMYLCASSGGQISTNEKLFFGSGTQLSVL.

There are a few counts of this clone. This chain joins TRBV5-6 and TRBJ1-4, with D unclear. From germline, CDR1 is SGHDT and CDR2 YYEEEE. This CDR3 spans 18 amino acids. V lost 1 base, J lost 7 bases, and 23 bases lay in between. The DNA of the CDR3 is TGTGCCAGCAGCTTGTTCCGGGGATCTCCACGTAACGGTGAAAAACTGTTTTTT. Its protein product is CASSLFRGSPRNGEKLFF.

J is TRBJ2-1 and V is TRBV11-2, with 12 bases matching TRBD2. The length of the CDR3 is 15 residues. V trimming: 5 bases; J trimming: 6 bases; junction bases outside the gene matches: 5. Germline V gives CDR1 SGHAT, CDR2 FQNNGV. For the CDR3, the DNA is TGTGCCAGCAGCGCGACTAGCGGGGGTGTCAATGAGCAGTTCTTC. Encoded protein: CASSATSGGVNEQFF.

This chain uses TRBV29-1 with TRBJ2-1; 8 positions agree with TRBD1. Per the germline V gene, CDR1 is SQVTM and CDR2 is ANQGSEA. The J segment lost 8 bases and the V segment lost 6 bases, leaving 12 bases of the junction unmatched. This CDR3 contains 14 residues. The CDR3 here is CSVNGQGMGDEQFF. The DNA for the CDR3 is TGCAGCGTGAATGGACAGGGCATGGGGGATGAGCAGTTCTTC.

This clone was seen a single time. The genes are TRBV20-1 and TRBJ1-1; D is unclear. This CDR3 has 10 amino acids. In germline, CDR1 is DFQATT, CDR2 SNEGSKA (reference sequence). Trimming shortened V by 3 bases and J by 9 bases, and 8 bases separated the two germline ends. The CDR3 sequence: CSASQQQAFF. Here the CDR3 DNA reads TGCAGTGCTAGCCAACAGCAAGCTTTCTTT.

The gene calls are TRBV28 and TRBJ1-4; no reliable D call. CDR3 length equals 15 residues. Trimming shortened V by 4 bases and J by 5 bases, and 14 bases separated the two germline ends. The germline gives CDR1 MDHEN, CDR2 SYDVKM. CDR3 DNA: TGTGCCAGCAGTTCCTACACGGCGGGGAATGAAAAACTGTTTTTT. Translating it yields CASSSYTAGNEKLFF.

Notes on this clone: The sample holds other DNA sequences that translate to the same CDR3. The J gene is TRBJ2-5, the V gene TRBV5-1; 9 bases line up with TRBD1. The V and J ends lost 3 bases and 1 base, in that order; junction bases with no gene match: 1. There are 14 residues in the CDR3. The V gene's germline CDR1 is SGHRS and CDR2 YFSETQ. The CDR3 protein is CASSSGQGQETQYF. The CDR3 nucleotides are TGCGCCAGCAGCTCGGGACAGGGCCAAGAGACCCAGTACTTC.

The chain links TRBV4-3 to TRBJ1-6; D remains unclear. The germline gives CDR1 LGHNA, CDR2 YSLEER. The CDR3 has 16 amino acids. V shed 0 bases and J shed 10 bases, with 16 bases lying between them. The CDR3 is CASSQDSPAGWSPLHF. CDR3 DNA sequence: TGCGCCAGCAGCCAAGATAGCCCCGCGGGTTGGTCACCCCTCCACTTT.

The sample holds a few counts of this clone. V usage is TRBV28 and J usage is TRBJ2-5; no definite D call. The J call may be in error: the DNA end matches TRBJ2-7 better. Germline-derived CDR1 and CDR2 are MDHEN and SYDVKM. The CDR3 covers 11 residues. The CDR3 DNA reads TGTGCCAGCAGTTTAGTCTACGAGCAGTACTTC. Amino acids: CASSLVYEQYF.

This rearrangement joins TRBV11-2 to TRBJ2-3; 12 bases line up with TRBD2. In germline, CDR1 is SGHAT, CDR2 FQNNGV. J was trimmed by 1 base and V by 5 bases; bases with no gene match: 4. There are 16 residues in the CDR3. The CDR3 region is CASSGWTSGGTDTQYF. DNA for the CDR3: TGTGCCAGCAGCGGGTGGACTAGCGGGGGCACAGATACGCAGTATTTT.

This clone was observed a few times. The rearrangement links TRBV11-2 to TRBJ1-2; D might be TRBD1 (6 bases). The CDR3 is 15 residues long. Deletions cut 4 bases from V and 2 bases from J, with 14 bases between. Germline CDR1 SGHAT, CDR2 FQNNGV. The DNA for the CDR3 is TGTGCCAGCAGCTCGTATAAAGGGGGAAACTATGGCTACACCTTC. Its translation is CASSSYKGGNYGYTF. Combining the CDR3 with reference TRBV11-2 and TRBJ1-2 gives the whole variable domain EAGVAQSPRYKIIEKRQSVAFWCNPISGHATLYWYQQILGQGPKLLIQFQNNGVVDDSQLPKDRFSAERLKGVDSTLKIQPAKLEDSAVYLCASSSYKGGNYGYTFGSGTRLTVV.

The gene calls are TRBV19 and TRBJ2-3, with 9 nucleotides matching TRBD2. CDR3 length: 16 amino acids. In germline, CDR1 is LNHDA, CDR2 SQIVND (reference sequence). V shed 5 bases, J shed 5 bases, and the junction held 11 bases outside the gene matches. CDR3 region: CASSSPPAGGKDTQYF. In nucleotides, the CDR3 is TGTGCCAGTAGTTCTCCTCCCGCGGGGGGGAAAGATACGCAGTATTTT.

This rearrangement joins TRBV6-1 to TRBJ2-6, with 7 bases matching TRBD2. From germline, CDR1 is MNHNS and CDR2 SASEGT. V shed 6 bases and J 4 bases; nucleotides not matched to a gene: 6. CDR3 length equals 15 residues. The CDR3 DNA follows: TGTGCCAGCAGGGGGACTACGGGAGGGGCCAACGTCCTGACTTTC. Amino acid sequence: CASRGTTGGANVLTF.

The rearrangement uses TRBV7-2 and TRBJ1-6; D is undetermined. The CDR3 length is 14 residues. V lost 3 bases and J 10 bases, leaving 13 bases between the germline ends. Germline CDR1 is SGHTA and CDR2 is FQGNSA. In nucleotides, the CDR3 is TGTGCCAGCAGCTTTTCCCGGGGAAGCTCACCCCTCCACTTT. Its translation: CASSFSRGSSPLHF.

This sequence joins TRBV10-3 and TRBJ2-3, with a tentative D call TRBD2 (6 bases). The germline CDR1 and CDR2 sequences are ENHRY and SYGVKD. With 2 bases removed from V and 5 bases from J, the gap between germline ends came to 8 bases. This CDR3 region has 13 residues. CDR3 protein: CAISEGGGDTQYF. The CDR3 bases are TGTGCCATCAGTGAGGGGGGAGGAGATACGCAGTATTTT.

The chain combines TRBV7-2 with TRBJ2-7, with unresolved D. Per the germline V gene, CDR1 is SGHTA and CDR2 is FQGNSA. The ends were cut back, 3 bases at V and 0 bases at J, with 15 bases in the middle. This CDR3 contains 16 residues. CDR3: CASSFVQAKSSYEQYF. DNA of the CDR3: TGTGCCAGCAGCTTTGTCCAGGCGAAGAGCTCCTACGAGCAGTACTTC.

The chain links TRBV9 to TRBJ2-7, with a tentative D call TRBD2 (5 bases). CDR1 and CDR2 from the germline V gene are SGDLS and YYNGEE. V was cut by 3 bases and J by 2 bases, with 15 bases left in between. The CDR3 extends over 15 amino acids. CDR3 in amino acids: CASSAAQTGTYEQYF. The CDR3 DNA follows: TGTGCCAGCAGCGCAGCCCAGACGGGGACCTACGAGCAGTACTTC.

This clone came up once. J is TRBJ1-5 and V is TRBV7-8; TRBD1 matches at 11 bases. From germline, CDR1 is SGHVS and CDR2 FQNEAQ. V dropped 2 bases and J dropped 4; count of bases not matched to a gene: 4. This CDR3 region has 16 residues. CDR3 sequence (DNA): TGTGCCAGCAGCTTATGGACAGGGGGCGCAAATCAGCCCCAGCATTTT. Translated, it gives CASSLWTGGANQPQHF.

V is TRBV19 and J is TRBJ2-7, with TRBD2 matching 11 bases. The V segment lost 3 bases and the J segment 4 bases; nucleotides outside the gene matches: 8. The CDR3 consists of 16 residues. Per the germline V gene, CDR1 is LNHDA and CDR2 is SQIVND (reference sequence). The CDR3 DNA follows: TGTGCCAGTAGTATCTCCACTAGCGGGAGCCTTTACGAGCAGTACTTC. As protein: CASSISTSGSLYEQYF.

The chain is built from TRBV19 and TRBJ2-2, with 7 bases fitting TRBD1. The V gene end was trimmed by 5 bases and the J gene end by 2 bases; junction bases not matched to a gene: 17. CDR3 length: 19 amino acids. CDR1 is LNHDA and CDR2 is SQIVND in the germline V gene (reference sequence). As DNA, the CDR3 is TGTGCCAGTAGTGGGGACAGAACCCTTCTGCTAGAAAACACCGGGGAGCTGTTTTTT. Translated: CASSGDRTLLLENTGELFF.

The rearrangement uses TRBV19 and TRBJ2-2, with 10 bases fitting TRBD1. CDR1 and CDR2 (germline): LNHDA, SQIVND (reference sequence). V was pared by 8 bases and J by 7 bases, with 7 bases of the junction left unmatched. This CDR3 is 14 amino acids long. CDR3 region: CASWDRGMVGELFF. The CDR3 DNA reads TGTGCCAGTTGGGACAGGGGAATGGTCGGGGAGCTGTTTTTT.

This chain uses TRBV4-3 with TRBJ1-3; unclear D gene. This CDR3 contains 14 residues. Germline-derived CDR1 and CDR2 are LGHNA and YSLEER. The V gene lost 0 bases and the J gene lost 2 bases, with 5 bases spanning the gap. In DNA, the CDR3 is TGCGCCAGCAGCCAAGACCGGGCTGGAAACACCATATATTTT. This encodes CASSQDRAGNTIYF.

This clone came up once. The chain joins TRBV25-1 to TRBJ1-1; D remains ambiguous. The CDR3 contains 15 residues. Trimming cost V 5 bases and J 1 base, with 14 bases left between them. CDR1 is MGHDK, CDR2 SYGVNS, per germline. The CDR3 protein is CASSPLKTWNTEAFF. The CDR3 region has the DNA TGTGCCAGCAGTCCACTAAAGACCTGGAACACTGAAGCTTTCTTT.